A single sample gave rise to the 10 T cell receptor beta chains below, sequenced in a study of cytomegalovirus exposure and HLA in healthy donors (dated by TCRdb to about 2017). Library creation used the immunoSEQ multiplex PCR assay. TCRdb limited this immuneACCESS table to in-frame rearrangements with V and J called. A share of clones is missing; checked studies link under half to unresolved V genes, and the rest is unexplained. The sample table holds fewer than 150,000 clones, of which roughly 88% were seen once. The ten top clones hold 7.5% to 8.5% of the sample. The sequenced sample consisted of PBMCs. The receptors come from a woman aged 18-29 years in good health and CMV-seropositive.

The rearrangement links TRBV14 to TRBJ1-6; D remains ambiguous. CDR3 length equals 14 residues. The V gene's germline CDR1 is SGHDN and CDR2 FVKESK. Trimming left V 2 bases short and J 5 bases short, with 7 bases between. CDR3 sequence (DNA): TGTGCCAGCAGCCAATGGGCCCATAATTCACCCCTCCACTTT. Residues: CASSQWAHNSPLHF.

The V call is TRBV30, the J call TRBJ2-3, with D hard to call. The V end lost 4 bases, the J end lost 6 bases, and 17 bases lay between the germline ends. CDR1 and CDR2 (germline): GTSNPN, SVGIG (reference sequence). The CDR3 runs to 14 residues. CDR3 residues: CAWTRTTFYDTQYF. The CDR3 region has the DNA TGTGCCTGGACACGTACCACCTTCTACGATACGCAGTATTTT. The full variable domain, with the rest looked up from reference TRBV30 and TRBJ2-3, is SQTIHQWPATLVQPVGSPLSLECTVEGTSNPNLYWYRQAAGRGLQLLFYSVGIGQISSEVPQNLSASRPQDRQFILSSKKLLLSDSGFYLCAWTRTTFYDTQYFGPGTRLTVL.

Only a few counts were recorded for this clone. V is TRBV7-9 and J is TRBJ1-2; D might be TRBD1 (6 bases). CDR1 and CDR2 (germline): SEHNR, FQNEAQ (reference sequence). Trimming took 3 bases from V and 4 from J, leaving 15 bases between them. This CDR3 comprises 15 residues. The CDR3 DNA reads TGTGCCAGCAGCTTCAGGACAGCCCGGGGCTATGGCTACACCTTC. Translation: CASSFRTARGYGYTF.

This clone was observed a handful of times. The genes are TRBV5-4 and TRBJ2-3, with TRBD2 matching over 11 bases. V gave up 6 bases and J gave up 4 bases; unmatched junction bases: 4. Germline V CDR1 and CDR2: SGHNT, YYREEE (reference sequence). The CDR3 is 14 amino acids. CDR3 amino acids: CASTIAGGADTQYF. The CDR3 DNA is TGTGCCAGCACCATAGCGGGGGGGGCAGATACGCAGTATTTT. Full variable domain (rest looked up from reference TRBV5-4 and TRBJ2-3): ETGVTQSPTHLIKTRGQQVTLRCSSQSGHNTVSWYQQALGQGPQFIFQYYREEENGRGNFPPRFSGLQFPNYSSELNVNALELDDSALYLCASTIAGGADTQYFGPGTRLTVL.

V is TRBV9 and J is TRBJ1-2, with D uncertain. V lost 5 bases to trimming and J lost 0 bases, with 11 bases between them. CDR3 length: 14 amino acids. Germline V gene data show CDR1 as SGDLS and CDR2 as YYNGEE. CDR3 in DNA: TGTGCCAGCAGGCGGAACAACTCTAACTATGGCTACACCTTC. This encodes CASRRNNSNYGYTF.

The chain couples TRBV9 to TRBJ2-7; D is uncertain. In germline, CDR1 is SGDLS, CDR2 YYNGEE. V lost 3 bases to trimming and J lost 1 base, with 11 bases between them. This CDR3 contains 14 residues. CDR3 loop: CASSGAFPSYEQYF. CDR3 DNA: TGTGCCAGCAGCGGGGCATTTCCGTCCTACGAGCAGTACTTC.

V gene TRBV5-4 combines with J gene TRBJ2-2; 9 bases agree with TRBD1. Trimming removed 4 bases from V and 5 bases from J; junction bases left unmatched: 6. This CDR3 comprises 15 residues. In germline, CDR1 is SGHNT, CDR2 YYREEE (reference sequence). In nucleotides, the CDR3 is TGTGCCAGCAGCGCCCTACAGGGGGCGACCGGGGAGCTGTTTTTT. It specifies CASSALQGATGELFF.

CDR3 sequence: CASSPRVETIGRPLHF. DNA of the CDR3: TGCGCCAGCAGTCCCCGAGTCGAGACGATCGGCAGGCCCCTCCACTTT. The J gene is TRBJ1-6, the V gene TRBV4-3; D is uncertain. Trimming stripped 6 bases from V and 13 bases from J, with 25 bases between. This CDR3 region has 16 residues. Germline loops: CDR1 LGHNA, CDR2 YSLEER.

The chain's CDR3 is CASSLGSQEYNQPQHF. CDR3 sequence (DNA): TGTGCCAGCAGCTTAGGGTCACAGGAGTACAATCAGCCCCAGCATTTT. This chain uses TRBV7-2 with TRBJ1-5; the D gene is possibly TRBD1 (5 bases). The CDR3 contains 16 residues. Per germline, CDR1 SGHTA and CDR2 FQGNSA. V lost 1 base, J lost 3 bases, and 13 bases lay in between.

There are a few counts of this clone. This chain uses TRBV4-2 with TRBJ2-7, with 8 bases aligning to TRBD1. V lost 6 bases to trimming and J lost 2 bases; unmatched junction nucleotides: 3. Germline CDR1 is LGHNA and CDR2 is YNFKEQ. CDR3 length: 13 amino acids. CDR3 loop: CASSLDRAYEQYF. The CDR3 region has the DNA TGTGCCAGCAGTCTGGACAGGGCCTACGAGCAGTACTTC.